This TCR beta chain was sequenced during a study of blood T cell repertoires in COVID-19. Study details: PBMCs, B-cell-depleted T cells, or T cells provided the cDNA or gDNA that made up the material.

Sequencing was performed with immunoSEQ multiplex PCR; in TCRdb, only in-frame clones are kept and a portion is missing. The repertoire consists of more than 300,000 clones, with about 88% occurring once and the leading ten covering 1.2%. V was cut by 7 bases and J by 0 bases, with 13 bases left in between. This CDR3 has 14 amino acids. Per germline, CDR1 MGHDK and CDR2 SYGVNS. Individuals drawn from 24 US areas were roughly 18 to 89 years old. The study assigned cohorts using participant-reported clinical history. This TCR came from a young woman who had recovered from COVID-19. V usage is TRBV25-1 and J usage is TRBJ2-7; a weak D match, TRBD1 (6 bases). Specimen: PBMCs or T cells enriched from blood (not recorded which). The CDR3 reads CASTGTSGSYEQYF. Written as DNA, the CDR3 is TGTGCCAGCACAGGGACATCGGGCTCCTACGAGCAGTACTTC.